Each of the 32 T cell receptor beta chains below was sequenced from the same sample in a study of OX40 agonist ivuxolimab in advanced cancers. Sequencing used immunoSEQ multiplex PCR; TCRdb keeps in-frame clones, though not all of them. The sample shows about 140,000 clones, about nine tenths of them seen only once. The source material was CD4+ or CD8+ T cells sorted from blood, sampled in a trial of the OX40 agonist ivuxolimab. These receptors were taken from an adult with an advanced solid tumor such as melanoma, head and neck, liver or kidney cancer.

The chain uses TRBV5-6 and TRBJ1-4; 7 bases map to TRBD1. J was trimmed by 2 bases and V by 4 bases; bases with no gene match: 5. There are 15 residues in the CDR3. CDR1 SGHDT and CDR2 YYEEEE come from the germline V gene. CDR3 in amino acids: CASSRTGATNEKLFF. For the CDR3, the DNA is TGTGCCAGCAGCCGCACAGGGGCGACTAATGAAAAACTGTTTTTT.

The genes are TRBV7-6 and TRBJ1-4, with D possibly matching TRBD1 (5 bases). The CDR3 is made up of 14 amino acids. V was trimmed by 4 bases and J by 10 bases, leaving 16 bases between them. Germline lookup yields CDR1 SGHVS and CDR2 FNYEAQ. CDR3: CASSSGGRGGKLFF. The CDR3 nucleotides are TGTGCCAGCAGCTCCGGAGGAAGGGGAGGAAAACTGTTTTTT. Looking up the rest from reference TRBV7-6 and TRBJ1-4 gives the full variable domain: GAGVSQSPRYKVTKRGQDVALRCDPISGHVSLYWYRQALGQGPEFLTYFNYEAQQDKSGLPNDRFSAERPEGSISTLTIQRTEQRDSAMYRCASSSGGRGGKLFFGSGTQLSVL.

CDR3: CAISRDISNQPQHF. The CDR3 nucleotides read TGTGCCATCAGTCGGGACATTAGCAATCAGCCCCAGCATTTT. The rearrangement uses TRBV10-3 and TRBJ1-5; possible D gene TRBD1, 6 bases. Germline CDR1 reads ENHRY; CDR2 reads SYGVKD. The CDR3 extends over 14 amino acids. V lost 5 bases and J 0 bases, leaving 8 bases between the germline ends.

The genes are TRBV19 and TRBJ1-2; D may be TRBD1 (6 bases). Trimming left V 2 bases short and J 8 bases short, with 24 bases between. Germline CDR1 reads LNHDA; CDR2 reads SQIVND (reference sequence). This CDR3 has 17 amino acids. In DNA, the CDR3 is TGTGCCAGTAGTATATTCCGTATAGGGGGGACTGTGATAGGCTACACCTTC. This codes for CASSIFRIGGTVIGYTF.

This sequence joins TRBV7-2 and TRBJ2-1; 7 bases are shared with TRBD2. Unmatched junction bases numbered 4, after V lost 5 bases and J lost 0 bases. From germline, CDR1 is SGHTA and CDR2 FQGNSA. The CDR3 runs to 15 residues. Here the CDR3 reads CASSASGSSYNEQFF. The DNA for the CDR3 is TGTGCCAGCAGCGCTAGCGGAAGCTCCTACAATGAGCAGTTCTTC.

The chain employs TRBV5-1 and TRBJ2-2; no clear D gene. CDR3 length: 16 amino acids. CDR1 is SGHRS and CDR2 is YFSETQ in the germline V gene. V shed 0 bases and J shed 2 bases, with 11 bases lying between them. CDR3: CASSLGIGRNTGELFF. In DNA, the CDR3 is TGCGCCAGCAGCTTGGGAATTGGACGCAACACCGGGGAGCTGTTTTTT.

This sequence joins TRBV28 and TRBJ1-2; D remains ambiguous. The CDR3 is made up of 12 amino acids. V lost 10 bases to trimming and J lost 7 bases, with 16 bases between them. The germline V gene has CDR1 MDHEN and CDR2 SYDVKM. CDR3 in DNA: TGTGCCATCCCCGGACGGCCCGTTGGCTACACCTTC. It codes for CAIPGRPVGYTF.

This chain connects TRBV9 to TRBJ2-7; perhaps TRBD2 as D (6 bases). Germline-derived CDR1 and CDR2 are SGDLS and YYNGEE. CDR3 length equals 16 residues. The V end was cut by 0 bases, the J end by 0 bases, with 13 bases between. DNA of the CDR3: TGTGCCAGCAGCGTAGGTTCTAGCGCCAGCTCCTACGAGCAGTACTTC. It translates to CASSVGSSASSYEQYF. Using reference TRBV9 and TRBJ2-7 for the parts outside the CDR3, the full variable domain is DSGVTQTPKHLITATGQRVTLRCSPRSGDLSVYWYQQSLDQGLQFLIQYYNGEERAKGNILERFSAQQFPDLHSELNLSSLELGDSALYFCASSVGSSASSYEQYFGPGTRLTVT.

This clone was counted a single time. This rearrangement joins TRBV12-5 to TRBJ1-4, with D unclear. The CDR3 has 17 amino acids. V was cut by 2 bases and J by 0 bases, with 13 bases left in between. CDR1 and CDR2 from the germline V gene are LGHNT and FRNRAP. CDR3 coding DNA: TGTGCTAGTGGTTTGACCCCGAGGCGAACAACTAATGAAAAACTGTTTTTT. This codes for CASGLTPRRTTNEKLFF.

The gene calls are TRBV5-1 and TRBJ2-7; TRBD2 agrees at 10 bases. With V trimmed by 4 bases and J by 1 base, 2 bases remained unmatched. Germline V CDR1 and CDR2: SGHRS, YFSETQ. This CDR3 region has 14 residues. DNA for the CDR3: TGCGCCAGCAGCGTTAGCGGGAGGTCCTACGAGCAGTACTTC. It specifies CASSVSGRSYEQYF.

The gene calls are TRBV6-5 and TRBJ1-2; no reliable D call. CDR1 is MNHEY, CDR2 SVGAGI, per germline. Trimming cost V 8 bases and J 4 bases, with 8 bases left between them. The CDR3 sequence is 11 residues long. The CDR3: CASGTSYGYTF. DNA for the CDR3: TGTGCCAGCGGCACCTCCTATGGCTACACCTTC.

The chain combines TRBV5-1 with TRBJ1-1, with TRBD1 as a possible D gene (6 bases). CDR1 is SGHRS and CDR2 is YFSETQ in the germline V gene. Trimming removed 2 bases at V and 1 base at J, with 12 bases between. This CDR3 spans 15 amino acids. The CDR3 protein is CASSFGGGRNTEAFF. The CDR3 bases are TGCGCCAGCAGCTTTGGAGGGGGACGGAACACTGAAGCTTTCTTT. Full variable domain (rest looked up from reference TRBV5-1 and TRBJ1-1): KAGVTQTPRYLIKTRGQQVTLSCSPISGHRSVSWYQQTPGQGLQFLFEYFSETQRNKGNFPGRFSGRQFSNSRSEMNVSTLELGDSALYLCASSFGGGRNTEAFFGQGTRLTVV.

This chain links TRBV2 with TRBJ1-2, with D tentatively TRBD1 (5 bases). The CDR3 consists of 14 residues. Germline CDR1 and CDR2: SNHLY and FYNNEI. V gave up 8 bases and J gave up 2 bases, with 15 bases separating them. The CDR3 DNA follows: TGTGCCAGCCAAGAGTCAAGACAGAACTATGGCTACACCTTC. This sequence encodes CASQESRQNYGYTF.

V usage is TRBV7-9 and J usage is TRBJ2-2; 7 bases match TRBD1. The CDR3 totals 15 residues. The V and J ends lost 5 bases and 5 bases, in that order; junction bases with no gene match: 8. CDR1 is SEHNR, CDR2 FQNEAQ, per germline (reference sequence). CDR3 sequence: CASSVTGSRTGELFF. Here the CDR3 DNA reads TGTGCCAGCAGCGTGACAGGGTCGCGGACCGGGGAGCTGTTTTTT.

This chain connects TRBV28 to TRBJ1-5, with D hard to call. This CDR3 comprises 12 residues. In germline, CDR1 is MDHEN, CDR2 SYDVKM. Trimming took 6 bases from V and 5 from J, leaving 8 bases between them. CDR3 DNA: TGTGCCAGCAGCCCCCAGGATCAGCCCCAGCATTTT. Translation gives CASSPQDQPQHF.

CDR3 region: CASSPLRGTEAFF. CDR3 DNA: TGTGCCAGCTCTCCTTTGCGGGGCACTGAAGCTTTCTTT. The V and J genes are TRBV18 and TRBJ1-1; no definite D call. This CDR3 is 13 amino acids long. V lost 6 bases and J 4 bases, leaving 12 bases between the germline ends. CDR1 and CDR2 from the germline V gene are KGHSH and LQKENI.

The V gene is TRBV28, the J gene TRBJ1-1; 10 bases align to TRBD1. This CDR3 spans 13 amino acids. From germline, CDR1 is MDHEN and CDR2 SYDVKM. V gave up 5 bases and J gave up 5 bases; unmatched junction bases: 2. CDR3 amino acids: CASSDRGRTEAFF. Written as DNA, the CDR3 is TGTGCCAGCAGTGACAGGGGGCGGACTGAAGCTTTCTTT.

The gene calls are TRBV7-2 and TRBJ1-5; D not certain. V was trimmed by 5 bases and J by 1 base, leaving 9 bases between them. CDR3 length: 14 residues. Germline lookup yields CDR1 SGHTA and CDR2 FQGNSA. DNA for the CDR3: TGTGCCAGCAGCGAAACAGTGAGCAATCAGCCCCAGCATTTT. The encoded protein is CASSETVSNQPQHF.

The chain combines TRBV5-4 with TRBJ1-1, with D hard to call. Germline loops: CDR1 SGHNT, CDR2 YYREEE (reference sequence). The CDR3 is made up of 13 amino acids. Trimming stripped 2 bases from V and 3 bases from J, with 8 bases between. This CDR3 is CASSFRSDTEAFF. The CDR3 coding sequence is TGTGCCAGCAGCTTCCGGTCGGACACTGAAGCTTTCTTT. The complete variable domain, with remaining parts taken from reference TRBV5-4 and TRBJ1-1, reads ETGVTQSPTHLIKTRGQQVTLRCSSQSGHNTVSWYQQALGQGPQFIFQYYREEENGRGNFPPRFSGLQFPNYSSELNVNALELDDSALYLCASSFRSDTEAFFGQGTRLTVV.

This chain uses TRBV4-2 with TRBJ2-3; 11 bases are shared with TRBD2. V gave up 2 bases and J gave up 2 bases; unmatched junction bases: 9. This CDR3 comprises 18 residues. Germline-derived CDR1 and CDR2 are LGHNA and YNFKEQ. In DNA, the CDR3 is TGTGCCAGCAGCCAAATCCAGGGACTAGCGGAGGACACAGATACGCAGTATTTT. Translated, it gives CASSQIQGLAEDTDTQYF.

V is TRBV10-1 and J is TRBJ2-7; a weak D match, TRBD2 (6 bases). CDR1 WNHNN and CDR2 SYGVQD come from the germline V gene (reference sequence). Trimming pared 3 bases from V and 1 base from J, leaving 10 bases between. The CDR3 loop spans 14 amino acids. The CDR3 nucleotides read TGCGCCAGCAGTGAATCCGGGGGATCCTACGAGCAGTACTTC. It is translated as CASSESGGSYEQYF.

The rearrangement uses TRBV29-1 and TRBJ2-1, with D perhaps TRBD1 (5 bases). There are 12 residues in the CDR3. Per the germline V gene, CDR1 is SQVTM and CDR2 is ANQGSEA. The V end was cut by 7 bases, the J end by 8 bases, with 15 bases between. The CDR3 protein is CSAASGFDEQFF. In nucleotides, the CDR3 is TGCAGCGCAGCTTCAGGGTTCGATGAGCAGTTCTTC.

With respect to this clone: The sample has other DNA sequences that encode this CDR3 too. The chain carries TRBV7-9 and TRBJ1-4; the D is unclear. Trimming cost V 1 base and J 5 bases, with 8 bases left between them. This CDR3 is 14 amino acids long. Germline CDR1 reads SEHNR; CDR2 reads FQNEAQ (reference sequence). The CDR3, as DNA: TGTGCCAGCAGCTTAGAGCGTGCCAATGAAAAACTGTTTTTT. Translating gives CASSLERANEKLFF.

This sequence joins TRBV19 and TRBJ1-5; D unclear. Per the germline V gene, CDR1 is LNHDA and CDR2 is SQIVND (reference sequence). The V gene lost 5 bases and the J gene lost 8 bases, with 13 bases spanning the gap. This CDR3 has 13 amino acids. This CDR3 is CASSPWTLEPQHF. CDR3 DNA sequence: TGTGCCAGTAGTCCCTGGACCTTGGAGCCCCAGCATTTT.

The chain carries TRBV6-5 and TRBJ1-2, with a weak D call TRBD1 (6 bases). Germline CDR1 and CDR2: MNHEY and SVGAGI. The CDR3 extends over 13 amino acids. Deletions cut 5 bases from V and 4 bases from J, with 11 bases between. This CDR3 reads CASSLRGSYGYTF. In DNA form, the CDR3 reads TGTGCCAGCAGTCTCAGGGGCTCCTATGGCTACACCTTC.

V and J are TRBV19 and TRBJ1-5; D not certain. V lost 5 bases, J lost 4 bases, and 15 bases lay in between. This CDR3 is 15 amino acids long. CDR1 LNHDA and CDR2 SQIVND come from the germline V gene (reference sequence). The CDR3, as DNA: TGTGCCAGTAGTGTGGCACCCGAAGGAAATCAGCCCCAGCATTTT. Its translation: CASSVAPEGNQPQHF.

V and J are TRBV9 and TRBJ2-7, with TRBD1 matching 9 bases. J was trimmed by 2 bases and V by 3 bases; bases with no gene match: 12. The CDR3 spans 17 residues. Germline lookup yields CDR1 SGDLS and CDR2 YYNGEE. CDR3 sequence reads: CASSARPEQGAPYEQYF. The DNA of the CDR3 is TGTGCCAGCAGCGCGCGCCCAGAACAGGGGGCCCCCTACGAGCAGTACTTC.

Details on this clone: One end of the junction does not line up with germline, which may come from a read error. The rearrangement joins TRBV7-9 to TRBJ1-2, with D possibly matching TRBD1 (5 bases). Germline CDR1 is SEHNR and CDR2 is FQNEAQ (reference sequence). The CDR3 has 14 residues. This CDR3 reads CASSQIAGDYGYTF. The CDR3, as DNA: TGCGCCAGCAGCCAAATCGCGGGGGACTATGGCTACACCTTC.

The rearrangement joins TRBV4-1 to TRBJ2-7; D perhaps matches TRBD1 (6 bases). This CDR3 has 12 amino acids. The V end was cut by 10 bases, the J end by 3 bases, with 13 bases between. CDR1 MGHRA and CDR2 YSYEKL come from the germline V gene. Written as DNA, the CDR3 is TGCGCCATACAGGGAAGGGGCTACGAGCAGTACTTC. Translated, it gives CAIQGRGYEQYF.

CDR3 DNA: TGCGCCAGCAAACGACAGGCACCATCCACCACACCTTCATTAAATGAGCAGTTCTTC. Translated: CASKRQAPSTTPSLNEQFF. The chain recombines TRBV10-2 with TRBJ2-1; weak D call: TRBD1 (6 bases). This CDR3 comprises 19 residues. Germline values: CDR1 WSHSY, CDR2 SAAADI. Trimming stripped 7 bases from V and 7 bases from J, with 32 bases between.

This chain joins TRBV18 and TRBJ1-5; 7 nucleotides agree with TRBD1. The germline CDR1 and CDR2 sequences are KGHSH and LQKENI. V dropped 5 bases and J dropped 2; count of bases not matched to a gene: 6. This CDR3 is 15 amino acids long. For the CDR3, the DNA is TGTGCCAGCTCATCAGGGGGGCAGGGCAATCAGCCCCAGCATTTT. Translating gives CASSSGGQGNQPQHF.

This clone was seen a single time. V gene TRBV7-9 combines with J gene TRBJ1-5; TRBD1 might be the D (5 bases). The V gene's germline CDR1 is SEHNR and CDR2 FQNEAQ (reference sequence). This CDR3 is built from 13 residues. V was pared by 3 bases and J by 3 bases, with 6 bases between. DNA of the CDR3: TGTGCCAGCAGCTTGGGGGACAATCAGCCCCAGCATTTT. Translating it yields CASSLGDNQPQHF.